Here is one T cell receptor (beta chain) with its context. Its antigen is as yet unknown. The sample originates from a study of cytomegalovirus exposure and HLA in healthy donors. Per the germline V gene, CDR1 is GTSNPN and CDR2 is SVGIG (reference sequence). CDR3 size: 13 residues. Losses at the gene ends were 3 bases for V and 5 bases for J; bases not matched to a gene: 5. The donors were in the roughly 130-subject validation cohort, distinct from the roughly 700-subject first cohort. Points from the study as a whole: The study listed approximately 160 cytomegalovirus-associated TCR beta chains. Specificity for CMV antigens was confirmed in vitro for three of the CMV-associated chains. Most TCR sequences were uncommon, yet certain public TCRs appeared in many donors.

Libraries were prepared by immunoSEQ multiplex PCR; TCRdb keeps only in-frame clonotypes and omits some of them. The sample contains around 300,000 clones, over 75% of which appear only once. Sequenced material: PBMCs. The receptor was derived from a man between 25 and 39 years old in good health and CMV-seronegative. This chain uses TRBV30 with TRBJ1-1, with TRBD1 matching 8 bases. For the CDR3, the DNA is TGTGCCTGGAGCATAAACAGGGGGACTGAAGCTTTCTTT. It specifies CAWSINRGTEAFF.